Below, one T cell receptor beta chain is given with its context. In the original processing: Reference gene primers were amplified, and this amplification served to estimate nucleated cell counts. The assay was immunoSEQ multiplex PCR, and TCRdb's table has in-frame clones only and misses some. V, J and clone size derive from that table, while D and trimming were established from the DNA sequence. The sample consists of 380,000 or so clones, more than 75% of them appearing once. This entry is derived from a study of blood T cell repertoires in COVID-19. Overall study context: Collection of acute and convalescent COVID-19 samples took place in the United States, Italy and Spain. The cDNA or gDNA used as material had been derived from T cells, B-cell-depleted T cells, or PBMCs.

V lost 5 bases, J lost 0 bases, and 11 bases stayed unmatched. CDR1 is SGHVS and CDR2 is FNYEAQ in the germline V gene. This CDR3 has 18 amino acids. Researchers sorted participants into cohorts using their self-reported clinical history. Sequencing was performed on PBMCs or T cells enriched from blood (not recorded which). The chain carries TRBV7-6 and TRBJ1-5, with TRBD1 identical over 9 bases. The receptor was isolated from a woman younger than 45 with acute COVID-19. The CDR3 nucleotides read TGTGCCAGCAGCCCTCAGCCCGGGACAGGGAATAGCAATCAGCCCCAGCATTTT. As protein: CASSPQPGTGNSNQPQHF.